The rows below give T cell receptor beta chains drawn from one sample of a study of shared clonotypes between healthy human individuals. Clones were sequenced by immunoSEQ multiplex PCR, and TCRdb holds only the in-frame ones, with some missing. The data show over 800,000 clones, with roughly 92% seen just once and more than 20% held by the top ten. Sequencing was carried out using naive CD8+ T cells sorted from blood. These receptor sequences come from a man aged 25-45 years in good health. Each CDR3 is given with its conserved first and last residue.

V gene: TRBV30; J gene: TRBJ2-1; CDR3 protein: CAWSTGTSSSYNEQFF
V gene: TRBV4-1; J gene: TRBJ2-5; CDR3 protein: CASSHRMYQETQYF
V gene: TRBV30; J gene: TRBJ1-5; CDR3 protein: CAWSVNSNQPQHF
V gene: TRBV6-5; J gene: TRBJ2-7; CDR3 protein: CASSFGLFSYEQYF
V gene: TRBV28; J gene: TRBJ2-1; CDR3 protein: CASSPSGGLNEQFF
V gene: TRBV2; J gene: TRBJ2-7; CDR3 protein: CASSLGLAGVYEQYF
V gene: TRBV6-5; J gene: TRBJ1-2; CDR3 protein: CASSYGTENYGYTF
V gene: TRBV4-1; J gene: TRBJ2-1; CDR3 protein: CASSQGEGLGVDEQFF
V gene: TRBV27; J gene: TRBJ2-5; CDR3 protein: CASSFGPLKTQYF
V gene: TRBV7-9; J gene: TRBJ1-2; CDR3 protein: CASSLALGYYGYTF
V gene: TRBV28; J gene: TRBJ2-5; CDR3 protein: CASTGTSGRAQETQYF
V gene: TRBV11-1; J gene: TRBJ2-1; CDR3 protein: CASSFRGGHEQFF
V gene: TRBV11-2; J gene: TRBJ2-3; CDR3 protein: CASSFRGRITTDTQYF
V gene: TRBV28; J gene: TRBJ2-7; CDR3 protein: CASSIQDRVSDEQYF
V gene: TRBV7-2; J gene: TRBJ2-7; CDR3 protein: CASSEGQGAYEQYF
V gene: TRBV7-9; J gene: TRBJ2-5; CDR3 protein: CASSLVMAGRETQYF
V gene: TRBV27; J gene: TRBJ2-7; CDR3 protein: CASSDLGDEQYF
V gene: TRBV2; J gene: TRBJ2-1; CDR3 protein: CATQGANNEQFF